This T cell receptor (beta chain) is from a study of T-cell reconstitution after alpha-beta-depleted transplantation in children. During its preparation, the TCRbeta library received unique molecular identifiers. In TCRdb, the PCR reads were re-called with MiXCR into one record per CDR3 protein. Of around 410,000 distinct CDR3 sequences listed, roughly a tenth are singletons. This clonotype occurred many times. The CDR3 totals 12 residues. Germline V gene sequence: CDR1 MNHNS, CDR2 SASEGT. V was cut by 9 bases and J by 4 bases, with 12 bases left in between. The J gene is TRBJ1-1, the V gene TRBV6-1, with a tentative D call TRBD1 (5 bases). The clonotype originates from a human donor who donated a stem cell graft to a child with acute myeloid leukemia. Sample: PBMCs from the stem cell graft donor, taken from the stem cell graft. CDR3 region: CASGGRGTEAFF. The CDR3 region has the DNA TGTGCCAGTGGGGGTCGAGGCACTGAAGCTTTCTTT.